This TCR beta chain was recorded in a study of OX40 agonist ivuxolimab in advanced cancers. Study details: Those treated in dose escalation had hepatocellular carcinoma, melanoma, renal cell cancer or head and neck cancer. Study-level points and caveats: Both CD4+ and CD8+ T cell populations in blood had undergone clonal expansion by week 6 at 0.1 to 3.0 mg/kg.

This clone was seen a few times. Its cognate antigen is unknown. Sequencing used immunoSEQ multiplex PCR; TCRdb keeps in-frame clones, though not all of them. This sample has roughly 60,000 clones, with about 83% found just once. V dropped 1 base and J dropped 12; count of bases not matched to a gene: 8. The CDR3 spans 14 residues. The V gene's germline CDR1 is SGHNT and CDR2 YENEEA. This TCR was recovered from an adult with an advanced solid tumor such as melanoma, head and neck, liver or kidney cancer. Sequences were derived from CD4+ or CD8+ T cells sorted from blood, sampled in a trial of the OX40 agonist ivuxolimab. V usage is TRBV11-3 and J usage is TRBJ2-1, with 8 bases identical to TRBD2. CDR3 sequence reads: CASSLAGGLGLQFF. In nucleotides, the CDR3 is TGTGCCAGCAGCTTAGCGGGAGGGCTCGGGTTGCAGTTCTTC.